Each of the 25 T cell receptor beta chains below was sequenced from the same sample in a study of cytomegalovirus exposure and HLA in healthy donors. PCR involved 60 Vbeta and 13 Jbeta primers. Profiling relied on immunoSEQ multiplex PCR, and the TCRdb table lists in-frame clones only, not all of them. The sample data list approximately 110,000 clones. The sequenced sample consisted of PBMCs. The receptors here all came from a man aged 30 to 45 in good health and CMV-seronegative.

V and J are TRBV10-3 and TRBJ1-2; 8 nucleotides line up with TRBD1. The CDR3 totals 14 residues. V gave up 0 bases and J gave up 4 bases; unmatched junction bases: 1. Germline lookup yields CDR1 ENHRY and CDR2 SYGVKD. CDR3 sequence: CAISESTGVYGYTF. Here the CDR3 DNA reads TGTGCCATCAGTGAGTCGACAGGGGTCTATGGCTACACCTTC.

The chain has TRBV7-8 and TRBJ2-7, with 7 bases matching TRBD1. V shed 4 bases, J shed 3 bases, and the junction held 9 bases outside the gene matches. The CDR3 is 15 amino acids. Germline V gene data show CDR1 as SGHVS and CDR2 as FQNEAQ. This CDR3 is CASSSYRDSNYEQYF. The CDR3 DNA sequence: TGTGCCAGCAGCTCCTACCGGGACAGTAACTACGAGCAGTACTTC. The full variable domain, rest sourced from reference TRBV7-8 and TRBJ2-7, is GAGVSQSPRYKVAKRGQDVALRCDPISGHVSLFWYQQALGQGPEFLTYFQNEAQLDKSGLPSDRFFAERPEGSVSTLKIQRTQQEDSAVYLCASSSYRDSNYEQYFGPGTRLTVT.

Worth noting for this clone: Additional DNA sequences in this sample encode the identical CDR3. The genes are TRBV5-1 and TRBJ2-1, with 7 bases identical to TRBD2. This CDR3 comprises 15 residues. Germline V CDR1 and CDR2: SGHRS, YFSETQ. J was trimmed by 3 bases and V by 0 bases; bases with no gene match: 3. As DNA, the CDR3 is TGCGCCAGCAGCTTGGTTCCTAGCGGCTACAATGAGCAGTTCTTC. This translates into CASSLVPSGYNEQFF.

This chain uses TRBV20-1 with TRBJ2-3, with D tentatively TRBD2 (5 bases). Trimming left V 5 bases short and J 5 bases short, with 8 bases between. Germline V lookup: CDR1 DFQATT, CDR2 SNEGSKA (reference sequence). The CDR3 is 11 residues long. The CDR3 DNA is TGCAGTGCTCGAAGCGGAGATACGCAGTATTTT. It translates to CSARSGDTQYF.

The gene calls are TRBV6-1 and TRBJ1-2, with 11 bases fitting TRBD1. Trimming removed 6 bases from V and 4 bases from J; junction bases left unmatched: 4. Per the germline V gene, CDR1 is MNHNS and CDR2 is SASEGT. The CDR3 has 14 residues. The CDR3 loop is CASRDRGRSYGYTF. The CDR3 DNA reads TGTGCCAGCAGGGACAGGGGGCGAAGCTATGGCTACACCTTC.

The J gene is TRBJ1-2, the V gene TRBV7-9, with D possibly being TRBD1 (5 bases). CDR3 length equals 13 residues. The V end was cut by 3 bases, the J end by 8 bases, with 13 bases between. In germline, CDR1 is SEHNR, CDR2 FQNEAQ (reference sequence). CDR3 region: CASSFDRPSGYTF. The CDR3 nucleotides read TGTGCCAGCAGCTTTGACAGACCAAGCGGCTACACCTTC.

The chain couples TRBV6-6 to TRBJ2-7, with D possibly TRBD1 on 6 matching bases. V lost 0 bases, J lost 3 bases, and 9 bases lay in between. This CDR3 has 14 amino acids. Germline V gives CDR1 MNHNY, CDR2 SVGAGI (reference sequence). CDR3: CASSYSEGGYEQYF. The CDR3 bases are TGTGCCAGCAGTTACTCGGAAGGGGGCTACGAGCAGTACTTC.

The V and J genes are TRBV7-2 and TRBJ2-1, with D tentatively TRBD2 (5 bases). Germline loops: CDR1 SGHTA, CDR2 FQGNSA. The CDR3 is 13 amino acids. V was pared by 5 bases and J by 4 bases, with 9 bases between. CDR3 in amino acids: CASSPGFYNEQFF. The CDR3 DNA reads TGTGCCAGCAGCCCGGGATTTTACAATGAGCAGTTCTTC.

This chain uses TRBV28 with TRBJ1-2, with 8 nucleotides matching TRBD1. The junction had 4 bases not matched to a gene; V was cut back by 7 bases and J by 0 bases. CDR1 and CDR2 (germline): MDHEN, SYDVKM. This CDR3 has 14 residues. DNA of the CDR3: TGTGCCAGCATCACAGGGGGGACTAACTATGGCTACACCTTC. It encodes CASITGGTNYGYTF.

V gene TRBV29-1 combines with J gene TRBJ2-7; TRBD1 might be the D (6 bases). In germline, CDR1 is SQVTM, CDR2 ANQGSEA. The CDR3 totals 15 residues. V dropped 5 bases and J dropped 4 bases, with 21 bases sitting between them. The CDR3, as DNA: TGCAGCGTTATCTCCAACGGGACAACCTCGTACGAGCAGTACTTC. Encoded protein: CSVISNGTTSYEQYF.

The chain employs TRBV7-2 and TRBJ2-3; TRBD2 agrees at 9 bases. This CDR3 has 15 amino acids. Germline CDR1 reads SGHTA; CDR2 reads FQGNSA. V shed 3 bases and J 6 bases; nucleotides not matched to a gene: 7. The CDR3 region has the DNA TGTGCCAGCAGCTTCCTAGCGGGGATTCGGGATACGCAGTATTTT. Amino acids: CASSFLAGIRDTQYF.

The chain joins TRBV2 to TRBJ1-2; 7 bases match TRBD1. V dropped 6 bases and J dropped 7; count of bases not matched to a gene: 5. The CDR3 has 12 amino acids. Looked up from germline, CDR1 is SNHLY and CDR2 is FYNNEI. CDR3: CASRDRETGYTF. In nucleotides, the CDR3 is TGTGCCAGCAGAGACAGGGAGACTGGCTACACCTTC.

CDR3 nucleotides: TGTGCCAGCAGTTTCGTCGGGGATAACTATGGCTACACCTTC. This gives the protein CASSFVGDNYGYTF. This chain links TRBV28 with TRBJ1-2; D is ambiguous. There are 14 residues in the CDR3. From germline, CDR1 is MDHEN and CDR2 SYDVKM. Trimming stripped 3 bases from V and 1 base from J, with 9 bases between.

The chain recombines TRBV7-6 with TRBJ2-5, with 7 bases fitting TRBD1. The V and J ends lost 3 bases and 9 bases, in that order; junction bases with no gene match: 7. The CDR3 spans 13 residues. Per germline, CDR1 SGHVS and CDR2 FNYEAQ. CDR3 bases: TGTGCCAGCAGCTTCGACAGGGTTAGAGCCCAGTACTTC. It codes for CASSFDRVRAQYF.

CDR3 protein: CASSKEAGSGTQYF. CDR3 sequence (DNA): TGTGCCAGCTCTAAGGAGGCGGGGTCAGGGACCCAGTACTTC. The V call is TRBV18, the J call TRBJ2-5, with D perhaps matching TRBD2 (6 bases). V was pared by 6 bases and J by 7 bases, with 18 bases between. The germline V gene has CDR1 KGHSH and CDR2 LQKENI. The length of the CDR3 is 14 residues.

The chain links TRBV19 to TRBJ1-1; maybe TRBD1 (6 bases). The CDR3 is 14 amino acids. V gave up 3 bases and J gave up 1 base, with 9 bases separating them. Germline V gene data show CDR1 as LNHDA and CDR2 as SQIVND (reference sequence). Here the CDR3 reads CASSMRGGNTEAFF. CDR3 coding DNA: TGTGCCAGTAGTATGAGGGGGGGGAACACTGAAGCTTTCTTT.

CDR3: CATGGALYEQYF. CDR3 DNA: TGTGCCACCGGGGGGGCCCTCTACGAGCAGTACTTC. This chain links TRBV2 with TRBJ2-7; the match to TRBD2 covers 8 bases. CDR1 SNHLY and CDR2 FYNNEI come from the germline V gene. Trimming removed 10 bases from V and 3 bases from J; junction bases left unmatched: 5. This CDR3 contains 12 residues.

The chain is built from TRBV7-2 and TRBJ2-3; possibly TRBD1 for D (5 bases). V gave up 2 bases and J gave up 2 bases, with 14 bases separating them. The CDR3 spans 16 residues. Germline V lookup: CDR1 SGHTA, CDR2 FQGNSA. Here the CDR3 DNA reads TGTGCCAGCAGCTTACCTCTGACAGAGAACACAGATACGCAGTATTTT. Translation gives CASSLPLTENTDTQYF.

The chain is built from TRBV29-1 and TRBJ2-7, with D perhaps TRBD1 (5 bases). Germline lookup yields CDR1 SQVTM and CDR2 ANQGSEA. There are 13 residues in the CDR3. Deletions cut 2 bases from V and 4 bases from J, with 12 bases between. Here the CDR3 reads CSVEQGGAYEQYF. CDR3 bases: TGCAGCGTTGAACAGGGTGGGGCATACGAGCAGTACTTC.

J is TRBJ2-5 and V is TRBV7-6, with D unresolved. The J call is doubtful: the DNA matches TRBJ2-7 better. The germline CDR1 and CDR2 sequences are SGHVS and FNYEAQ. The CDR3 totals 12 residues. CDR3 residues: CASGPSSYEQYF. Written as DNA, the CDR3 is TGTGCCAGCGGGCCAAGCTCATACGAGCAGTACTTC.

The V call is TRBV6-5, the J call TRBJ1-2, with unresolved D. Trimming took 2 bases from V and 3 from J, leaving 13 bases between them. The CDR3 has 15 amino acids. Per the germline V gene, CDR1 is MNHEY and CDR2 is SVGAGI. CDR3 residues: CASSYRDRGHYGYTF. CDR3 DNA: TGTGCCAGCAGTTACAGGGATCGGGGTCACTATGGCTACACCTTC.

With regard to this clone: At one end, the junction sequence differs from germline, possibly due to a read error. The CDR3 DNA sequence: TGTGCCAGCTCGCCACCTTACTCTGGGGCCAACGTCCTGACTTTC. Encoded protein: CASSPPYSGANVLTF. The gene calls are TRBV18 and TRBJ2-6; D gene unclear. Germline lookup yields CDR1 KGHSH and CDR2 LQKENI. The CDR3 extends over 15 amino acids.

This chain joins TRBV7-6 and TRBJ2-5; 9 bases align to TRBD2. The ends lost 1 base at V and 4 bases at J; junction bases unmatched: 4. CDR1 is SGHVS, CDR2 FNYEAQ, per germline. The CDR3 runs to 15 residues. The CDR3 loop reads CASSLGLAVGETQYF. CDR3 coding DNA: TGTGCCAGCAGCTTAGGACTAGCGGTGGGAGAGACCCAGTACTTC.

The chain recombines TRBV15 with TRBJ2-7; 9 nucleotides line up with TRBD1. Germline-derived CDR1 and CDR2 are LNHNV and YYDKDF (reference sequence). V was clipped by 3 bases and J by 4 bases; unmatched bases: 7. This CDR3 spans 15 amino acids. CDR3 DNA: TGTGCCACCAGCAGTCACAGGGGGCCGCTTTACGAGCAGTACTTC. Its protein is CATSSHRGPLYEQYF.

The V call is TRBV27, the J call TRBJ1-3, with a tentative D call TRBD1 (6 bases). The CDR3 runs 15 residues. From germline, CDR1 is MNHEY and CDR2 SMNVEV (reference sequence). Trimming removed 2 bases from V and 0 bases from J, with 8 bases in between. The chain's CDR3 is CASSLRGSSGNTIYF. The CDR3, as DNA: TGTGCCAGCAGTTTAAGGGGGAGCTCTGGAAACACCATATATTTT.